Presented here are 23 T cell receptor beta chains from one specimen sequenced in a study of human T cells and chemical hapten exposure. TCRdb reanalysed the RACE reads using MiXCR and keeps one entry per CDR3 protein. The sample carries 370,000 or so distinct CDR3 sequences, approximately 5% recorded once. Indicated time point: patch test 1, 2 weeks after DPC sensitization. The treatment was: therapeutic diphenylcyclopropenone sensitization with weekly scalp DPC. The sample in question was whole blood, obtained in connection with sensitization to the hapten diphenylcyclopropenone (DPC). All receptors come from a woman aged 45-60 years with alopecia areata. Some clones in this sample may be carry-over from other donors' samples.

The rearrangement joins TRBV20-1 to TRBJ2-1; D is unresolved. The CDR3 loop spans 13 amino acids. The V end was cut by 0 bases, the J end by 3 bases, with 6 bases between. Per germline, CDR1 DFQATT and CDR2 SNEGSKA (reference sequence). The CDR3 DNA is TGCAGTGCTAGAGATCGTAGCTACAATGAGCAGTTCTTC. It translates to CSARDRSYNEQFF.

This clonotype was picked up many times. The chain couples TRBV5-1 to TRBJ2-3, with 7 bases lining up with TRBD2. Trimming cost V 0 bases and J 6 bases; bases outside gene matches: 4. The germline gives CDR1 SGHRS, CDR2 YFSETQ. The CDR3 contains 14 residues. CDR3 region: CASSLATSVDTQYF. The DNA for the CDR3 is TGCGCCAGCAGCTTGGCAACTAGCGTTGATACGCAGTATTTT.

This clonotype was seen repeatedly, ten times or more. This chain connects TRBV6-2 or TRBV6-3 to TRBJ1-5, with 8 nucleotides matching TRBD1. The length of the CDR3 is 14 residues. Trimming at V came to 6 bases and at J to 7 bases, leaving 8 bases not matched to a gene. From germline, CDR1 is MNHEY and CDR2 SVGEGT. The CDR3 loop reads CASSKDRVGQPQHF. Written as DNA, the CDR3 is TGTGCCAGCAGCAAGGACAGGGTTGGCCAGCCCCAGCATTTT.

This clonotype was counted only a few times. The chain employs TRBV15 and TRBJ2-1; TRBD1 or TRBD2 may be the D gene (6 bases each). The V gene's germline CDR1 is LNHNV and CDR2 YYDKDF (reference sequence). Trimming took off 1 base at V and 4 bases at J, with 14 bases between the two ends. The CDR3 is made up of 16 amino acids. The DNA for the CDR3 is TGTGCCACCAGCAGAGTCCCCCCGGGGGCTTACAATGAGCAGTTCTTC. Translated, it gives CATSRVPPGAYNEQFF.

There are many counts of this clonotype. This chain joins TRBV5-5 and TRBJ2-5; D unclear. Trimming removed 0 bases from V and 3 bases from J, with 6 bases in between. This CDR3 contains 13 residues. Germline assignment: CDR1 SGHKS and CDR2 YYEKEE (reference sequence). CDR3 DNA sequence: TGTGCCAGCAGCTTGGTGGCGGAAGAGACCCAGTACTTC. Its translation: CASSLVAEETQYF.

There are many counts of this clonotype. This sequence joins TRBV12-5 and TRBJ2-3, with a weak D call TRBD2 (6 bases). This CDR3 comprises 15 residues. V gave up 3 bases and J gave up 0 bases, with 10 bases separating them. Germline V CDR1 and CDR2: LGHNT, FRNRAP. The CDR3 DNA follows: TGTGCTAGTGGTTTAGGGGAGGTTAGCACAGATACGCAGTATTTT. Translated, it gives CASGLGEVSTDTQYF.

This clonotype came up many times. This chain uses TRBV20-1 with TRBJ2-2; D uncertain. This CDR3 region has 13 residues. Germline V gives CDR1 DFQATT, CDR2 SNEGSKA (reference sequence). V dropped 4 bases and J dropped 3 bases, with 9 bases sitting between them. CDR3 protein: CSAMVGHTGELFF. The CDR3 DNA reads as TGCAGTGCTATGGTAGGGCACACCGGGGAGCTGTTTTTT.

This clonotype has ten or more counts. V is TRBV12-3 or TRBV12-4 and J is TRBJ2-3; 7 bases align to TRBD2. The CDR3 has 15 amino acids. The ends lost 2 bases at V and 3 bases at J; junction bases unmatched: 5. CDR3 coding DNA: TGTGCCAGCAGTTTATGGCTAGCGGCAACAGATACGCAGTATTTT. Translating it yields CASSLWLAATDTQYF.

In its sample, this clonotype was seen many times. CDR3 in DNA: TGTGCCAGCAGCTTAGTCGGGAGGGCCGACACCGGGGAGCTGTTTTTT. Translation gives CASSLVGRADTGELFF. V gene TRBV13 combines with J gene TRBJ2-2; the match to TRBD2 covers 8 bases. This CDR3 has 16 residues. Germline CDR1 is PRHDT and CDR2 is FYEKMQ (reference sequence). The V gene end was trimmed by 1 base and the J gene end by 3 bases; junction bases not matched to a gene: 4.

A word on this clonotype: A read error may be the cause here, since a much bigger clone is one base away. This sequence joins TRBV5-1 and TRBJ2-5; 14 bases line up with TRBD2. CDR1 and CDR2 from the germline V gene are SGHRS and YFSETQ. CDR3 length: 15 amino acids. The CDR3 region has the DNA TGCGCCAGCAGCGGCGGGACTAGCGGGGGAGAGACCGAGTACTTC. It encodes CASSGGTSGGETEYF.

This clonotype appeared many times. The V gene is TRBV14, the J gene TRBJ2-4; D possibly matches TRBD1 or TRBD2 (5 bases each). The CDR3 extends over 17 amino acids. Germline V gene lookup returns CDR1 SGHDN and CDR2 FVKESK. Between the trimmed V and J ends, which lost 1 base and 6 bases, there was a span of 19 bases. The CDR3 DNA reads TGTGCCAGCAGCCAAGCCCGAGGGGAATCTCTGGCAAACATTCAGTACTTC. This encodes CASSQARGESLANIQYF.

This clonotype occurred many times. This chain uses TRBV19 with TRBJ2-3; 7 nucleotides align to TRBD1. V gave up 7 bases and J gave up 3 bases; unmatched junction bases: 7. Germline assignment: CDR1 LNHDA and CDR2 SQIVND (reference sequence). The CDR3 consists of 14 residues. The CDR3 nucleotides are TGTGCCAGTAACGAGAGGGGGCCGACAGATACGCAGTATTTT. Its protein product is CASNERGPTDTQYF.

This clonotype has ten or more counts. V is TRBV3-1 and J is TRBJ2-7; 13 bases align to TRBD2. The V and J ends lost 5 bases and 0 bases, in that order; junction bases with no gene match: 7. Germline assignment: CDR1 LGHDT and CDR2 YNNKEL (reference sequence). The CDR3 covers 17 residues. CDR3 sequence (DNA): TGTGCCAGCAGCGCCGGGACTAGCGGGACCTCCTCCTACGAGCAGTACTTC. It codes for CASSAGTSGTSSYEQYF.

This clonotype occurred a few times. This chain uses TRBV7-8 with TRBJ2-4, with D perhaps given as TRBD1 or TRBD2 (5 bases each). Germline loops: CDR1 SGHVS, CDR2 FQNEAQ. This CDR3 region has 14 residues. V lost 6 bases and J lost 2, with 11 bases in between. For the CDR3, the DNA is TGTGCCAGCAGTTTAAGGGACCCCAAAAACATTCAGTACTTC. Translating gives CASSLRDPKNIQYF.

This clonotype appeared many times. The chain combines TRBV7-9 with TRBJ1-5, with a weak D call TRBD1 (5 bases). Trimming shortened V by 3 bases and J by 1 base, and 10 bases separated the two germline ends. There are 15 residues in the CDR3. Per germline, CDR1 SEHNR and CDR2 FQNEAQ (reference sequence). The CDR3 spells CASSLGGASNQPQHF. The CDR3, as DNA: TGTGCCAGCAGCTTGGGTGGGGCCAGCAATCAGCCCCAGCATTTT.

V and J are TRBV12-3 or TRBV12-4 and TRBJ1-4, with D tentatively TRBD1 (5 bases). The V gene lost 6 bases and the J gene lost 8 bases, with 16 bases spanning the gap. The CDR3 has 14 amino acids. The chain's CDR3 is CASSRDGGGEKLFF. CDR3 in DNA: TGTGCCAGCAGCCGGGACGGCGGGGGAGAAAAACTGTTTTTT.

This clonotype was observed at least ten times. CDR3 residues: CASSYGGYNEQFF. DNA for the CDR3: TGTGCCAGCAGTTACGGGGGGTACAATGAGCAGTTCTTC. The rearrangement links TRBV6-5 to TRBJ2-1; TRBD2 might be the D (6 bases). The CDR3 loop spans 13 amino acids. Germline-derived CDR1 and CDR2 are MNHEY and SVGAGI. Between the trimmed V and J ends, which lost 2 bases and 4 bases, there was a span of 6 bases.

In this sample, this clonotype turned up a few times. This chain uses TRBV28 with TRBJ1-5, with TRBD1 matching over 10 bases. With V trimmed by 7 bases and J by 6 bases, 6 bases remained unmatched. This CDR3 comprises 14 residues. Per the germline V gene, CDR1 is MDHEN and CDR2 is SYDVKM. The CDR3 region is CASIRQGAIQPQHF. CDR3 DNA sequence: TGTGCCAGCATAAGACAGGGGGCCATTCAGCCCCAGCATTTT.

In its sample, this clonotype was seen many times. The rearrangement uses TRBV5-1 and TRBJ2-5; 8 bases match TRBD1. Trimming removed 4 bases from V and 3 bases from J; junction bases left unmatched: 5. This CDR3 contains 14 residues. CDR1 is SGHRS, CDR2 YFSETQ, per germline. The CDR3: CASSPGQGKETQYF. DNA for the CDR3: TGCGCCAGCAGCCCAGGACAGGGCAAAGAGACCCAGTACTTC.

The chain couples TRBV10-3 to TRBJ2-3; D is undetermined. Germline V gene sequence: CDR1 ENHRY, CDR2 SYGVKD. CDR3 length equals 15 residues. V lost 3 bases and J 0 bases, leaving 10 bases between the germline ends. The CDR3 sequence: CAISDIAVSTDTQYF. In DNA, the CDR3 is TGTGCCATCAGTGACATTGCGGTTAGCACAGATACGCAGTATTTT.

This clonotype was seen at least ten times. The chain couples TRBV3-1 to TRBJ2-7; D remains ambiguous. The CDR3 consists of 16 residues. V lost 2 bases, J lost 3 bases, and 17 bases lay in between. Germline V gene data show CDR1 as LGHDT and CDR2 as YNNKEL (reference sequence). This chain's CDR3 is CASSQIGQAPNYEQYF. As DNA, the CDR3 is TGTGCCAGCAGCCAAATCGGGCAGGCACCGAACTACGAGCAGTACTTC.

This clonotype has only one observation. This CDR3 reads CSVTRNTEAFF. The CDR3 nucleotides are TGCAGCGTCACAAGGAACACTGAAGCTTTCTTT. This rearrangement joins TRBV29-1 to TRBJ1-1; D is unresolved. V was trimmed by 6 bases and J by 1 base, leaving 6 bases between them. The length of the CDR3 is 11 residues. Germline-derived CDR1 and CDR2 are SQVTM and ANQGSEA.

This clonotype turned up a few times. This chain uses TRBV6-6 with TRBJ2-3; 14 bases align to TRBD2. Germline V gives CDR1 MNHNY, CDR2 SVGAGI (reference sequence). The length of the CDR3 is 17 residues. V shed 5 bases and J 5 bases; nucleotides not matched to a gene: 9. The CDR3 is CASSDRLAGGPGDTQYF. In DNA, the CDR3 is TGTGCCAGCAGTGACCGACTAGCGGGGGGGCCCGGAGATACGCAGTATTTT.